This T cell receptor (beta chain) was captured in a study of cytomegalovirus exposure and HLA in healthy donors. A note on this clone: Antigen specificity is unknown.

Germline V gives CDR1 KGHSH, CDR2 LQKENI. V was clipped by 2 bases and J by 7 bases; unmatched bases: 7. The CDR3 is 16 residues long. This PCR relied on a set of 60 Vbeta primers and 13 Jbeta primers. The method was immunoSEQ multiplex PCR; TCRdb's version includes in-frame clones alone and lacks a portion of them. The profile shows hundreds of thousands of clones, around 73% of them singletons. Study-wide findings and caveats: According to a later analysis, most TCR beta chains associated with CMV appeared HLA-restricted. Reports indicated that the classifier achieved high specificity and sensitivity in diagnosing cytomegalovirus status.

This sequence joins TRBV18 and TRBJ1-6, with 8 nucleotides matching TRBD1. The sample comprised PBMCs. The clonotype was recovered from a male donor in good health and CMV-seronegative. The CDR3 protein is CASSPNTGGYNSPLHF. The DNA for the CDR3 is TGTGCCAGCTCACCAAATACAGGGGGGTACAATTCACCCCTCCACTTT.